This TCR beta chain was identified during a study of response to subunit inactivated influenza vaccine (dated by TCRdb to 2017 to 2018). At the level of the whole study: To follow how T cells responded to a trivalent subunit inactivated influenza vaccine, the researchers relied on deep quantitative profiling of the T cell receptor repertoire.

Library preparation was by RT-PCR. Sequencer: Illumina HiSeq 2500. TCRdb ran its own pipeline on the public reads, namely fastp trimming at Q25 and MiXCR clone calling, and kept in-frame beta chains. Entries are consolidated by CDR3 protein sequence, retaining the most common genes and DNA. Here the sample has about 570,000 distinct CDR3 sequences; over 9% occur a single time. The ten largest account for 11% of the sample. What the authors observed across the whole study: According to the authors, only a limited number of new T cells may be recruited by each seasonal influenza vaccination.

The germline V gene (reference sequence) yields SEHNR for CDR1 and FQNEAQ for CDR2. CDR3 length: 14 amino acids, cysteine to phenylalanine. CDR3 DNA is the only sequence kept; it has 42 bases, read in frame from the first base. Deletion took 3 bases off V and 4 bases off J, with a span of 12 bases between the germline ends. This clonotype was recorded a few times. There is no known antigen for this receptor. No much larger clonotype is one base removed from it; base qualities were not supplied. The sample was also linked to a second study, of T cells expressing NK-cell markers. Per that second paper: TCR beta cDNA libraries were made by 5'RACE template switching that added a universal primer site and unique molecular identifiers. TCR beta-chain repertoires were profiled in sorted CD3+CD56+NKG2C+, CD3+CD56+NKG2C- and CD3+CD56-NKG2C+ T-cell subsets from several donors. Seven of the eight sequenced donors were HCMV-seropositive and one was HCMV-seronegative. To restrict sorting to alphabetaTCR-expressing T cells, an anti-gammadeltaTCR antibody was added in several experiments. In five to seven donors, the dominant CD3+CD56+NKG2C+ clonotypes were found to rank among the top 10 CD8+ clonotypes and to make up about 1.0-7.5% of CD8+ T cells. Those dominant clonotypes were again the most abundant among CD3+CD56-NKG2C+ cells in a few donors, at about 25-60.1%. It remained unclear whether the expanded NKG2C-expressing T cell clones were specific for HCMV antigens. The eight sequenced donors were randomly selected healthy volunteers, three men and five women. A commercial ELISA kit detecting HCMV-specific IgG in serum was used to determine HCMV serostatus. Ficoll density gradient centrifugation was used to isolate peripheral blood mononuclear cells from blood. For five or six donors, unsorted PBMC were also used to sequence bulk peripheral blood T-cell repertoires. Synthesis of cDNA was primed from the TCR beta constant segment and was followed by two consecutive PCR amplification steps. Sequencing of the libraries produced 2 x 150 bp reads on Illumina HiSeq 2000/2500, MiSeq or NextSeq. MIGEC handled demultiplexing of the reads and grouping by UMI, while MiTCR was used to assemble and quantify clonotypes. To exclude erroneous sequences, only TCR cDNA sequences supported by at least two reads were retained. Downstream repertoire analysis used the tcR package, and clonotypes were matched across fractions by CDR3 nucleotide sequence plus V segment. Antigen specificity was annotated against VDJdb with VDJmatch, allowing one amino acid substitution in CDR3.

The chain uses TRBV7-9 and TRBJ1-1, with no D gene named confidently. The TCR was taken from a man aged 50-60 years who received an inactivated influenza vaccine. Donor details come from another sample of the same person, matched by shared clones. This specimen was PBMCs from blood, taken on the day of vaccination. The DNA is TGTGCCAGCAGCTTTGAGGGTTTGGGCACTGAAGCTTTCTTT. Translated, it gives CASSFEGLGTEAFF.